This paragraph covers one T cell receptor beta chain sequence. The antigen remains undetermined. An end of the junction does not agree with germline; a read error may underlie this. The CDR3 runs to 16 residues. Germline CDR1 MNHNY, CDR2 SVGAGI (reference sequence). This record comes from a study of OX40 agonist ivuxolimab in advanced cancers. Overall study findings and caveats: Low normalized clonal expansion also occurred in some nonresponding patients.

The assay was immunoSEQ multiplex PCR, and TCRdb's table has in-frame clones only and misses some. The data show more than 65,000 clones, approximately 81% seen once. Source: CD4+ or CD8+ T cells sorted from blood, taken in a trial of the OX40 agonist ivuxolimab. The V gene is TRBV6-6, the J gene TRBJ1-6; the D is unclear. This clonotype originated in an adult with an advanced solid tumor such as melanoma, head and neck, liver or kidney cancer. CDR3 in amino acids: CASSHSFVGANSPLHF. The CDR3 DNA is TGTGCCAGCAGTCACTCCTTCGTGGGCGCGAATTCACCCCTCCACTTT.